Below, 4 T cell receptor beta chains from the same sample are listed, as sequenced in a study of T cells in Graves' hyperthyroidism and ophthalmopathy. The TCR beta CDR3 regions underwent amplification using RNA transcripts as the source. During a first-round RT-PCR of the TCR CDR3, the HTBI primer set was used. Using its own MiXCR run on the multiplex PCR reads, TCRdb lists one record per CDR3 protein. Of 600,000 to 750,000 distinct CDR3 sequences listed, 15% to 20% are singletons. Sequencing input: blood. All receptors derive from a man aged 45-65 years with Graves' hyperthyroidism.

This clonotype was observed many times. This chain joins TRBV11-1 and TRBJ2-1; TRBD1 or TRBD2 may be the D gene (5 bases each). V lost 4 bases and J lost 8, with 15 bases in between. This CDR3 is 14 amino acids long. Germline V CDR1 and CDR2: SGHAT, FQDESV (reference sequence). CDR3 residues: CASSSLSRDDEQFF. CDR3 DNA: TGTGCCAGCAGCTCCTTGTCCAGGGACGATGAGCAGTTCTTC.

The chain joins TRBV10-3 to TRBJ1-5, with D possibly TRBD1 on 5 matching bases. The V end lost 6 bases, the J end lost 4 bases, and 19 bases lay between the germline ends. The CDR3 is 16 amino acids. The germline V gene has CDR1 ENHRY and CDR2 SYGVKD. CDR3 sequence (DNA): TGTGCCATCAGCAGAACCAACGGGACGGAAAATCAGCCCCAGCATTTT. This translates into CAISRTNGTENQPQHF.

Ten or more counts support this clonotype. V gene TRBV20-1 combines with J gene TRBJ1-1, with 8 bases aligning to TRBD1. Per the germline V gene, CDR1 is DFQATT and CDR2 is SNEGSKA (reference sequence). This CDR3 is 15 amino acids long. The junction had 7 bases not matched to a gene; V was cut back by 0 bases and J by 4 bases. This CDR3 is CSARELPDRVTEAFF. The CDR3 DNA reads as TGCAGTGCTAGAGAGCTCCCGGACAGGGTCACTGAAGCTTTCTTT.

This clonotype came up many times. The CDR3 DNA follows: TGTGCCACCAGCAGGGACCCGGACAGTTCGAACACTGAAGCTTTCTTT. Translation gives CATSRDPDSSNTEAFF. J is TRBJ1-1 and V is TRBV15; possibly TRBD1 for D (6 bases). The length of the CDR3 is 16 residues. The V and J ends lost 3 bases and 1 base respectively, with 15 bases between them. CDR1 is LNHNV and CDR2 is YYDKDF in the germline V gene (reference sequence).